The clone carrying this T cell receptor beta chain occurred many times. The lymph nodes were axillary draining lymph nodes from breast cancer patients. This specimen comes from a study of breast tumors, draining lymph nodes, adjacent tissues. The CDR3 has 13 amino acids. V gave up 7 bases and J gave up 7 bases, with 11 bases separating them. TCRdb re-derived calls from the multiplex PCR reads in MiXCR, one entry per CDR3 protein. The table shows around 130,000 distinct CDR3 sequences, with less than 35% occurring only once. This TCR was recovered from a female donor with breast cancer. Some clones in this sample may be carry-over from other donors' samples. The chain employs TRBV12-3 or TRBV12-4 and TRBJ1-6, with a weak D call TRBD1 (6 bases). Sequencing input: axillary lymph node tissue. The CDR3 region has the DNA TGTGCCAGCACCGCACAGGGAAATTCACCCCTCCACTTT. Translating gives CASTAQGNSPLHF.